This T cell receptor (beta chain) was obtained from a study of post-analysis software for immune sequencing data. Overall study results and limits: The five TRBV segments detected at higher frequency in patients than in controls included TRBV5-6, TRBV5-1 and TRBV20-1.

This CDR3 spans 13 amino acids. The germline V and J ends were trimmed by 4 bases and 3 bases, with 10 bases remaining between them. The germline V gene has CDR1 LGHDT and CDR2 YNNKEL (reference sequence). Included in the TCR beta cDNA libraries were unique molecular identifiers. In TCRdb, the PCR reads were re-called with MiXCR into one record per CDR3 protein. The table lists 740,000 or so distinct CDR3 sequences, approximately 57% of them singletons. Comments on this clonotype: Its antigen is as yet unknown.

The source material was blood. The chain joins TRBV3-1 to TRBJ2-7; D may correspond to TRBD1 or TRBD2 (5 bases each). This TCR derives from a girl under 18 with multiple sclerosis. CDR3 bases: TGTGCCAGCAGCCCCCGGGACCTCTACGAGCAGTACTTC. It yields the protein CASSPRDLYEQYF.